Shown below are 13 T cell receptor beta chains from a single sample sequenced in a study of graft-versus-host responses after intestinal transplantation. Their antigens are not known. The table came from immunoSEQ multiplex PCR; TCRdb's copy has only in-frame clones and leaves some out. The repertoire holds roughly 120,000 clones, with approximately 95% as singletons. The material was unstimulated CD8+ T cells sorted from spleen or lymph node cells, obtained before intestinal transplant. These receptors all stem from a human donor who received an intestinal transplant.

This sequence joins TRBV20-1 and TRBJ2-5; D remains unclear. The CDR3 is 10 amino acids. CDR1 and CDR2 from the germline V gene are DFQATT and SNEGSKA (reference sequence). V lost 6 bases, J lost 10 bases, and 12 bases lay in between. CDR3 sequence (DNA): TGCAGTGCCCGTGGGGTTCTCCAGTACTTC. Amino acids: CSARGVLQYF.

This clone was seen just once. The genes are TRBV5-6 and TRBJ1-1, with D possibly being TRBD1 (6 bases). Germline values: CDR1 SGHDT, CDR2 YYEEEE. V shed 0 bases and J shed 11 bases, with 11 bases lying between them. CDR3 size: 12 residues. The chain's CDR3 is CASSLGGQEAFF. The CDR3 region has the DNA TGTGCCAGCAGCTTGGGGGGGCAGGAGGCTTTCTTT.

The chain carries TRBV28 and TRBJ1-5; TRBD1 matches at 9 bases. The CDR3 has 17 residues. From germline, CDR1 is MDHEN and CDR2 SYDVKM. The V gene end was trimmed by 5 bases and the J gene end by 7 bases; junction bases not matched to a gene: 15. The CDR3 reads CASSATLGQGHKQPQHF. Here the CDR3 DNA reads TGTGCCAGCAGTGCCACTCTGGGACAGGGTCATAAGCAGCCCCAGCATTTT.

The chain is built from TRBV2 and TRBJ2-1; D is unresolved. Germline V gene sequence: CDR1 SNHLY, CDR2 FYNNEI. V lost 7 bases and J 6 bases, leaving 10 bases between the germline ends. This CDR3 region has 12 residues. This chain's CDR3 is CASTTMANEQFF. The DNA of the CDR3 is TGTGCCAGCACCACGATGGCCAATGAGCAGTTCTTC.

The rearrangement joins TRBV15 to TRBJ2-5, with D maybe TRBD1 (5 bases). Germline V CDR1 and CDR2: LNHNV, YYDKDF (reference sequence). Trimming cost V 6 bases and J 2 bases, with 10 bases left between them. CDR3 size: 13 residues. DNA of the CDR3: TGTGCCACCAGGGCGGCAGGGCAAGAGACCCAGTACTTC. The encoded protein is CATRAAGQETQYF.

The chain is built from TRBV5-1 and TRBJ2-7, with 7 nucleotides matching TRBD2. The CDR3 is made up of 16 amino acids. The junction had 8 bases not matched to a gene; V was cut back by 0 bases and J by 2 bases. Per the germline V gene, CDR1 is SGHRS and CDR2 is YFSETQ. The CDR3 nucleotides are TGCGCCAGCAGCTTGGTAGGCGCTAGCGGTACCTACGAGCAGTACTTC. This gives the protein CASSLVGASGTYEQYF.

This chain links TRBV5-6 with TRBJ2-3; 11 bases are shared with TRBD2. J was trimmed by 6 bases and V by 1 base; bases with no gene match: 1. The CDR3 extends over 14 amino acids. Germline V CDR1 and CDR2: SGHDT, YYEEEE. This chain's CDR3 is CASSLTSGGDTQYF. The CDR3 nucleotides are TGTGCCAGCAGCTTGACTAGCGGGGGCGATACGCAGTATTTT.

This CDR3 is CASSLVGQAGYEQYF. The CDR3 DNA reads TGTGCCAGCAGCTTAGTTGGACAGGCTGGTTACGAGCAGTACTTC. V usage is TRBV13 and J usage is TRBJ2-7, with 7 bases fitting TRBD1. The germline V gene encodes CDR1 PRHDT and CDR2 FYEKMQ (reference sequence). V shed 1 base and J 4 bases; nucleotides not matched to a gene: 7. This CDR3 contains 15 residues.

The chain joins TRBV10-1 to TRBJ2-7; D unclear. CDR1 and CDR2 (germline): WNHNN, SYGVQD (reference sequence). This CDR3 has 12 residues. V lost 0 bases and J 6 bases, leaving 6 bases between the germline ends. The CDR3 loop is CASSESLGEQYF. CDR3 sequence (DNA): TGCGCCAGCAGTGAGTCGTTGGGCGAGCAGTACTTC.

The V and J genes are TRBV7-2 and TRBJ2-1, with 8 bases identical to TRBD1. Trimming took 5 bases from V and 6 from J; bases not matched to a gene: 9. Per germline, CDR1 SGHTA and CDR2 FQGNSA. The CDR3 is made up of 15 amino acids. CDR3 protein: CASSEDRGYINEQFF. CDR3 nucleotides: TGTGCCAGCAGCGAAGACAGGGGTTACATCAATGAGCAGTTCTTC.

The V gene is TRBV5-6, the J gene TRBJ2-3; D perhaps matches TRBD1 (5 bases). Trimming left V 3 bases short and J 1 base short, with 18 bases between. CDR3 length: 17 residues. The germline CDR1 and CDR2 sequences are SGHDT and YYEEEE. The CDR3 nucleotides are TGTGCCAGCAGCTCCCCAGGGAAGCAAGGGCGCACAGATACGCAGTATTTT. It encodes CASSSPGKQGRTDTQYF.

The V call is TRBV4-2, the J call TRBJ1-1; no definite D call. Germline V gene data show CDR1 as LGHNA and CDR2 as YNFKEQ. The V gene lost 1 base and the J gene lost 5 bases, with 5 bases spanning the gap. The CDR3 is 12 amino acids. The CDR3 is CASSQGLTEAFF. The DNA of the CDR3 is TGTGCCAGCAGCCAAGGGTTGACTGAAGCTTTCTTT.

In DNA, the CDR3 is TGTGCCAGCAGCTTCCCCGGGGACTTCCGCAATGAGCAGTTCTTC. Residues: CASSFPGDFRNEQFF. This chain connects TRBV7-9 to TRBJ2-1, with D perhaps TRBD2 (6 bases). The V and J ends lost 3 bases and 6 bases respectively, with 15 bases between them. This CDR3 has 15 residues. CDR1 and CDR2 (germline): SEHNR, FQNEAQ (reference sequence).